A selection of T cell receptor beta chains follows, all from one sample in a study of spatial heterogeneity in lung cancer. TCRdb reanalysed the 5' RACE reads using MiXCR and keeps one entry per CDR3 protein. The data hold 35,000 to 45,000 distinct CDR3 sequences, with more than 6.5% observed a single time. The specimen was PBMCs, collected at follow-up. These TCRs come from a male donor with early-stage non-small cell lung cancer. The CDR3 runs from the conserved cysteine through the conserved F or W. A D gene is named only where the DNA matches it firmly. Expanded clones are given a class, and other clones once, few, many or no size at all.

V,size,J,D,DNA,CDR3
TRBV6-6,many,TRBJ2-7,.,TGTGCCAGCAGCCAAGGAAGTGGCTCCTACGAGCAGTACTTC,CASSQGSGSYEQYF
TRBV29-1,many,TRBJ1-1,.,TGCAGCGTTGAAGGGGCCATGAACACTGAAGCTTTCTTT,CSVEGAMNTEAFF
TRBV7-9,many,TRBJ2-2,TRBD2,TGTGCCAGCAGCGCCCGACTAGCAGGGCCCACCGGGGAGCTGTTTTTT,CASSARLAGPTGELFF
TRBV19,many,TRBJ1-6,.,TGTGCCAGTAGAGCCGGATTGGCGCTCCACTTT,CASRAGLALHF
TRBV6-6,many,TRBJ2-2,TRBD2,TGTGCCAGCAGTACCGGGACTAGCGGGGTGGCCGGGGAGCTGTTTTTT,CASSTGTSGVAGELFF
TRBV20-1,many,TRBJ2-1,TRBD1,TGCAGTGCTAGAGAGCTCTCCGGGACAGGGGTGGGGAATGAGCAGTTCTTC,CSARELSGTGVGNEQFF
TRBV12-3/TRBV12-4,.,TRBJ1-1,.,TGTGCCAGCGGCGCTCAGGGGAGGACTGAAGCTTTCTTT,CASGAQGRTEAFF
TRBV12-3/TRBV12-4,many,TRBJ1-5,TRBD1,TGTGCCAGCGGGAATGGACAGGAGGTTAATCAGCCCCAGCATTTT,CASGNGQEVNQPQHF
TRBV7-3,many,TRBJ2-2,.,TGTGCCAGCAGCCCAGGCACGGGCGGGGAGCTGTTTTTT,CASSPGTGGELFF
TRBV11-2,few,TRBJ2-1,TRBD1,TGTGCCAGCAGCTTAGAACAGGGGCGTGAGCAGTTCTTC,CASSLEQGREQFF
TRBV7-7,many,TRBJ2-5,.,TGTGCTAGCAGCTTAGTAGGGTCTCTTCAAGAGACCCAGTACTTC,CASSLVGSLQETQYF
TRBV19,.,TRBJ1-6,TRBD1,TGTGCCAGTAGTCCTCTCTTGGGACAGGGAATCAATTCACCCCTCCACTTT,CASSPLLGQGINSPLHF
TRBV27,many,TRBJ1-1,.,TGTGCCAGCAGTCCACTGGAGTGGGGCACTGAAGCTTTCTTT,CASSPLEWGTEAFF
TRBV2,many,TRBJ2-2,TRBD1,TGTGCCAGCAGTGTGGGCAGGGGGAGCACCGGGGAGCTGTTTTTT,CASSVGRGSTGELFF
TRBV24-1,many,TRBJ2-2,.,TGTGCCACCAGTACAGGAAGGGACACCGGGGAGCTGTTTTTT,CATSTGRDTGELFF
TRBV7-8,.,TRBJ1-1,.,TGTGCCAGCACCCTCCGGGGGGGGTCTGAAGCTTTCTTT,CASTLRGGSEAFF
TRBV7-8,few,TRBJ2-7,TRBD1,TGTGCCAGCAGACCGACAGGGTGGTCCTACGAGCAGTACTTC,CASRPTGWSYEQYF
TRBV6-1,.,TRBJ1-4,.,TGTGCCAGCAGTGAATTTAACGAAAAACTGTTTTTT,CASSEFNEKLFF
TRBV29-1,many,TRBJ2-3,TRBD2,TGCAGCGTTGGCGGCGGGGGGGCCGAGGGAGATACGCAGTATTTT,CSVGGGGAEGDTQYF
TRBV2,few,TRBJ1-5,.,TGTGCCAGCAGGGGCCAATACGATAGCAATCAGCCCCAGCATTTT,CASRGQYDSNQPQHF
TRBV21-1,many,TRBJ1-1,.,TGTGCCAGCAGCAAATTTACAGGGGGCCCCCGGGGTGGTCACCCACCCTTGAACACTGAAGCTTTCTTT,CASSKFTGGPRGGHPPLNTEAFF
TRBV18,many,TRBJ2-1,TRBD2,TGTGCCAGCTCACCAAGTCCTTACGAAGCGGGGCCCTACTACAATGAGCAGTTCTTC,CASSPSPYEAGPYYNEQFF
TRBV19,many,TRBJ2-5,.,TGTGCCAGTAGTATAATCCGGGACTCGTTGGAGACCCAGTACTTC,CASSIIRDSLETQYF
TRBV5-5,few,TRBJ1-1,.,TGTGCCAGCAGCGCCGGGCTTAGCACTGAAGCTTTCTTT,CASSAGLSTEAFF
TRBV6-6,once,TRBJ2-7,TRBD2,TGTGCCAGCAGTACCGGGACTAGCGGGACTTACGAGCAGTACTTC,CASSTGTSGTYEQYF
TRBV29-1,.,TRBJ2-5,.,TGCAGCGTCGGACACGAAGAGACCCAGTACTTC,CSVGHEETQYF